This entry features one T cell receptor (beta chain) sequence. Its antigen is still unknown. Assay: immunoSEQ multiplex PCR; the TCRdb copy retains only in-frame clones and omits some. This sample has tens of thousands of clones, with roughly 90% found just once. The record originates from a study of STAT3 mutations in large granular lymphocyte leukemia. Study results and limitations: Clonal expansion was inferred from other time points because no sample existed at each clone's first appearance. In several patients, dominant TCR clone burden exceeded STAT3 mutant burden. In T-cell large granular lymphocyte leukemia, about half of patients showed multiple immunodominant subclonotypes. All newly emerging clones after therapy were STAT3 wild type.

Per germline, CDR1 MDHEN and CDR2 SYDVKM. Trimming removed 5 bases from V and 3 bases from J, with 13 bases in between. The CDR3 loop spans 14 amino acids. This receptor was identified in a human donor with T large granular lymphocyte leukemia. Some clones in this sample may be carry-over from other donors' samples. Sequencing input: PBMCs. The gene calls are TRBV28 and TRBJ1-1; the D gene is possibly TRBD1 (6 bases). CDR3 in DNA: TGTGCCAGCAGTCGCGCGACAGGTTACACTGAAGCTTTCTTT. Residues: CASSRATGYTEAFF.